This T cell receptor (beta chain) emerged from a study of cytomegalovirus exposure and HLA in healthy donors listed by TCRdb under 2017. About the investigation overall: In an earlier analysis of 550 to 750 of the donors, around 300 Gb of sequence data and 90 million to 120 million unique TCR beta sequences from approximately 180 million T cells were reported. About 280 gigabases of sequencing data and approximately 91 million unique TCR sequences made up an early release that covered 640 HLA-typed donors. Among the roughly 390 genotyped donors, roughly 80% belonged to the genetic ancestry cluster associated with self-reported Caucasian donors. The aim of the study was to test whether cataloging public T cell receptors could identify signatures of past pathogen exposure. The study profiled the T cell repertoires of around 700 subjects by immunosequencing and related them to cytomegalovirus serostatus. A separate validation cohort of approximately 120 different subjects was used in addition to the roughly 670-subject first cohort. To predict cytomegalovirus infection status, the study combined high-throughput TCR immunosequencing, statistical association of individual TCRs with disease status, and machine learning. A later analysis re-examined previously published TCR beta repertoires from 610 or so donors and added high-resolution HLA genotyping to investigate patterns of TCR occurrence. In the later analysis, no new phenotypic data were used to find candidate immune exposures; instead, reliance was placed on TCR beta sequences and their occurrence across donors. An earlier analysis of several hundred of the donors used high-throughput TCR beta sequencing to judge whether each TCR beta V gene segment behaved as functional or pseudogenic. Donor age, sex, ethnicity and CMV serostatus were collected together with the repertoire data. A later genetic analysis used genome-wide SNP genotypes for about three fifths of the 666 donors, treating that subset as a discovery cohort. Every repertoire in the discovery cohort had been generated on one and the same sequencing platform. Class I and class II HLA loci were covered by the typing at four-digit resolution. Typing coverage varied by locus: about 620-630 donors for A, B, C, DRB1 and DQB1; roughly 520 for DQA1; some 610 for DPA1; under 490 for DPB1. About five DR-DQ haplotypes were treated as single units for association and clustering because of strong linkage in the cohort. Among 350 to 400 genotyped donors of the cohort, an average of roughly 240,000 unique TCR beta nucleotide sequences were sequenced per donor, roughly 18% of them non-productive. General findings and caveats noted by the study authors: Because counts were too low, roughly 17 rarely observed V segments, including chromosome 9 orphons, were left out of the earlier analysis of some 600 of the donors. In the study, some 180 TCR beta chains were listed as associated with cytomegalovirus. Compared with the roughly 670-donor mean, donors in an Asian-associated ancestry cluster had fewer N-insertions in productive TCRs, according to a later genetic analysis. Because the 87-base-pair reads could not distinguish some IMGT-functional V segments, including TRBV6-2 and TRBV6-3, those segments were excluded. Broadly in line with IMGT annotations, most TCR beta V segments showed up in productive rearrangements about 87% or about 30% of the time in an earlier analysis of about 500 of the donors. In a later analysis, most CMV-associated TCR beta chains were found to appear HLA-restricted, with HLA associations seemingly driven largely by CMV exposure. For the cohort, immune exposure information was limited to CMV serostatus. An association between a missense DCLRE1C variant and V-gene and J-gene trimming of TCR beta chains was found in a later genetic analysis and replicated in an independent cohort. Several of the top co-occurrence clusters appeared to be linked to parvovirus B19, influenza, CMV and Epstein-Barr virus, according to a later analysis. Because HLA typing was missing for some donors at each locus, association tests included only the typed subset. The authors suggested that the approach could potentially be extended to other disease states and immunological phenotypes. When HLA alleles, especially DR and DQ, strongly co-occurred, attributing TCR associations to individual alleles was difficult. A further reported finding was that TCR beta sequences accurately predicted the HLA-A and HLA-B alleles for most subjects in the first cohort. While some public TCRs were present in many individuals, most TCR sequences turned up only very rarely across donors. Roughly uniform sequencing depth across donors was assumed in presence/absence analyses, although this assumption may not hold. The sequencing pipeline was judged likely to have produced a cluster of highly shared sequence variants as a technical artifact. In a later analysis, TCR association rates were found to vary across HLA loci, with the most associated TCRs seen for DRB1 alleles and the fewest for HLA-C alleles. In both the original and validation cohorts, the classifier was reported to diagnose cytomegalovirus status with high specificity and sensitivity. A few of the identified cytomegalovirus-associated TCR beta chains were confirmed in vitro to be specific for cytomegalovirus antigens. In a later analysis, about 17,000 TCR beta sequences were associated with specific HLA alleles at a false discovery rate of 0.05. Compared with equally common non-associated chains, HLA-associated TCR beta chains in a later analysis were more clonally expanded and had lower generation probabilities. Linkage disequilibrium might explain the correlated functional status among segregating V segments, but an unknown experimental factor could not be ruled out. In this cohort, only TCR beta chains were sequenced, and detectable features were limited by the absence of alpha or paired-chain data.

This clone appeared once. The antigen it binds to is not known. No much larger clone exists at a distance of one base, and base qualities are not known. In total, over 600 healthy bone marrow donors made up the cohort. At the time of sampling, all cohort members were nominally healthy, though unrecorded immune exposures were likely present. The donor was CMV seropositive and belonged to the group of some 290 seropositive cohort members. A peripheral blood sample was provided by each donor, and peripheral blood mononuclear cells were used for TCR beta sequencing. Genomic DNA was extracted from the blood cell samples with the Qiagen DNeasy Blood Extraction Kit. According to the germline V gene, CDR1 reads SGHTA and CDR2 reads FQGNSA. V is reduced by 4 bases and J by 2 bases, leaving a spacing of 18 bases between them. From its cysteine to its phenylalanine, the CDR3 spans 16 amino acids. Only CDR3 DNA is held: 48 bases, read in frame from base 1.

The protocol used for the library was the immunoSEQ multiplex PCR assay. For the multiplex PCR, a mixture combining 60 forward primers for TCR Vbeta segments and 13 reverse primers for TCR Jbeta segments was used. Amplification of the CDR3 region of rearranged TCR beta genes was performed with a multiplex PCR assay on genomic DNA. The amplified TCR beta libraries were sequenced on the Illumina HiSeq System as 87-base-pair reads. On the study's bioinformatics: A later analysis counted tens of millions of unique TCR beta chains across the 600 to 850 repertoires, and 9 million to 14 million of these chains were shared by at least two donors. Raw reads were error-corrected and collapsed into unique sequences with a nearest-neighbor algorithm that merged closely related sequences to remove PCR and sequencing errors. To assign V, D and J gene segments, CDR3 sequences were aligned to IMGT reference sequences. For a sequence to be retained, at least a six-nucleotide match to both a V gene segment and a J gene segment was required. Rearrangements were called productive when the CDR3 lacked stop codons and stayed in frame with V and J; all others were non-productive. Following IMGT convention, CDR3 was defined as the stretch from the second conserved V-encoded cysteine up to the conserved J-encoded phenylalanine. The earlier analysis of roughly 590 of the donors excluded any sequence lacking an unambiguous match to a single V gene segment. An earlier analysis of just under 600 of the donors called V segments functional above 56.7% productive rearrangements and segregating when the between-donor standard deviation exceeded 5%. To diagnose cytomegalovirus status from the catalog of TCR beta chain sequences, a statistical classification framework was built. A later analysis assigned V and J genes by comparing TCR nucleotide sequences with IMGT/GENE-DB human TR gene sequences. In a later analysis, CDR3 sequences and most-parsimonious VDJ recombination scenarios were assigned using the TCRdist pipeline. In a later analysis, every TCR beta chain was defined by the combination of its CDR3 amino acid sequence and its V-gene family, and reads without a unique V-gene family were dropped. In a later analysis, fewer than 650 highly shared, low-generation-probability nucleotide sequences were removed to address suspected cross-contamination and a sequencing artifact. A later analysis calculated a clonal expansion index for each public chain from normalized within-repertoire ranks of inferred template counts. Generation probabilities in a later analysis came from a VDJ recombination model fitted to out-of-frame rearrangements, and those results were checked against IGoR. In a later analysis, hypergeometric tests were used to score TCR-TCR, TCR-HLA and TCR-CMV co-occurrence, with a repertoire-size bias correction applied to TCR pairs. A later analysis estimated false discovery rates by permuting HLA or CMV assignments 20 times. In a later analysis, co-occurring TCRs were grouped using DBSCAN, with TCRdist sequence similarity added in when clustering inside HLA-allele-positive subsets. Co-occurrence clustering excluded repertoires with fewer than 30,000 or more than 120,000 public chains, plus five with anomalous nucleotide sharing. Sourced from immuneACCESS, this table was stored by TCRdb with only in-frame sequences that have V and J called. A share of the clones is absent; for the studies checked, an unresolved V gene accounts for under half, and the remainder has no known explanation. The DNA was the basis for D and trimming; V, J and clone size are from that table. This sample gives 150,000 or so clones in total; approximately 80% of them show up just once. The top ten clones comprise 10% to 15% of the sample.

This clonotype originated in a man aged 30 to 45 in good health and CMV-seropositive. Sequenced sample: PBMCs. The chain was built from TRBV7-2 and TRBJ2-7, with a tentative D gene TRBD2 over 6 matching bases. The CDR3 region has the sequence CASSSAAGIETYEQYF. The DNA sequence is TGTGCCAGCAGCTCGGCGGCGGGGATCGAAACCTACGAGCAGTACTTC.